This T cell receptor (beta chain) is drawn from a study of circulating CD8 cells and anti-PD-1 response in melanoma. In the study overall: Anti-PD-1 was first-line therapy for about 55% of the 13 patients. Responders had complete or partial responses; non-responders had stable or progressive disease. Broader study findings: Under 7.5% of TRB clonotypes were shared between subsets at M1.

TCR libraries were prepared from roughly 15 ng of total RNA with the QIAseq Immune Repertoire TCR panel. From the reads, TCRdb called clonotypes with MiXCR, one entry per CDR3 protein. Of several hundred distinct CDR3 sequences listed, roughly 9.1% are singletons. V was cut by 0 bases and J by 5 bases, with 15 bases left in between. CDR3 length: 15 residues. Germline V gene data show CDR1 as SGHKS and CDR2 as YYEKEE (reference sequence). From live CD3+CD8+TCRalphabeta+ cells, four PD-1 and/or TIGIT subsets were sorted. This clonotype is classed as large (0.1 to 1%). Its matching antigen is unknown. This clonotype was obtained from a human donor with melanoma. The J gene is TRBJ2-7, the V gene TRBV5-5; either TRBD1 or TRBD2 may fit D (5 bases each). This material consisted of CD8+ T cells from PBMCs, taken at baseline or after one month of anti-PD-1 therapy (not recorded which). The CDR3 nucleotides read TGTGCCAGCAGCTTGGAAGTGTCAGGGACCCACGAGCAGTACTTC. Protein sequence: CASSLEVSGTHEQYF.